This T cell receptor beta chain is from a study of molecular identifiers for immune sequencing clone quantification. In regard to this clonotype: Its antigen is not identified.

In germline, CDR1 is SNHLY, CDR2 FYNNEI. CDR3 size: 13 residues. The germline V and J ends were trimmed by 5 bases and 2 bases, with 9 bases remaining between them. General study results and limits: Over 98% of effector molecules, but under 1% in naive cells, were held by clones with more than 20 RNA copies.

TCRdb re-analysed the PCR reads in MiXCR, keeping a single row per CDR3 protein. This table holds roughly 10,000 distinct CDR3 sequences, about 21% found once. The gene calls are TRBV2 and TRBJ1-1; D perhaps matches TRBD1 (6 bases). The sequenced sample was naive CD8+ T cells from blood, with Jurkat cell RNA spiked in. As for subset: FACS-sorted CD8+CD4-CCR7+CD45RA+ naive T cells. This receptor was identified in a human donor in good health. Some libraries in this study had Jurkat cell RNA spiked in. CDR3 sequence (DNA): TGTGCCAGCAGTCTGACAGGAAACACTGAAGCTTTCTTT. Its translation: CASSLTGNTEAFF.